This TCR beta chain was sequenced during a study of T cell responses to AZD1222 COVID-19 vaccine. In the case of this clone: Its specificity is unknown.

The repertoire was sequenced with immunoSEQ multiplex PCR; TCRdb's copy has only in-frame clones and lacks some. The table lists about 120,000 clones, roughly 85% of them singletons. Findings and caveats of the study: Targeting of unmutated variant regions was reportedly seen in nearly half of spike-specific TCRs. All repertoire sampling was performed exclusively after the peak T cell response. Most donors were white British, females outnumbered males, and clonal diversity was possibly underestimated.

The starting material was peripheral blood, obtained on day 0 of MenACWY control vaccination. The receptor was isolated from an adult in good health.

CDR3 in DNA: TGTGCCAGCAGGGCCCGACTTCCAGGGGACGGGGGCTACACCTTC. Translating gives CASRARLPGDGGYTF. The V gene is TRBV5-5, the J gene TRBJ1-2; weak D call: TRBD1 (6 bases). This CDR3 has 15 amino acids. V lost 5 bases, J lost 8 bases, and 22 bases lay in between. The germline gives CDR1 SGHKS, CDR2 YYEKEE (reference sequence).